The rows below give T cell receptor beta chains drawn from one sample of a study of blood T cell repertoires in COVID-19. TCRdb keeps only in-frame clones here, not all; method: immunoSEQ multiplex PCR. Of about 120,000 clones in the sample, 75% to 90% were seen once. Sequencing was carried out using peripheral blood. The receptors stem from a man between 65 and 79 years old with active or convalescent COVID-19. Both conserved end residues are part of each CDR3. The D gene is left open where the match is weak. Size is stated for part of the rows, as once, few or many counts, or as a class when the clone is expanded.

CASSLDMTRFSYEQYF | TGTGCCAGCAGCTTAGATATGACACGCTTCTCCTACGAGCAGTACTTC | . | . | 16 | TRBJ2-7 | TRBV7-8
CASSGTVTYEQYF | TGTGCCAGCAGTGGGACTGTTACCTACGAGCAGTACTTC | . | . | 13 | TRBJ2-7 | TRBV2
CASSLLSSGKGLSTGELFF | TGTGCCAGCAGCTTATTATCTAGCGGGAAGGGCCTGAGCACCGGGGAGCTGTTTTTT | TRBD2 | . | 19 | TRBJ2-2 | TRBV7-9
CASSRRASGTSYNEQFF | TGTGCCAGTAGTAGGAGGGCTAGCGGTACATCCTACAATGAGCAGTTCTTC | TRBD2 | . | 17 | TRBJ2-1 | TRBV19
CASSQGGGTLNSYEQYF | TGCGCCAGCAGCCAAGGTGGGGGGACCCTAAACTCCTACGAGCAGTACTTC | . | . | 17 | TRBJ2-7 | TRBV4-1
CASSLTGRVRNQPQHF | TGTGCCAGCAGCTTAACCGGCAGGGTTCGCAATCAGCCCCAGCATTTT | . | . | 16 | TRBJ1-5 | TRBV7-2
CASTPTGGRTEAFF | TGTGCCAGCACACCGACAGGGGGACGCACTGAAGCTTTCTTT | TRBD1 | . | 14 | TRBJ1-1 | TRBV6-5
CASSGGQSGMNTEAFF | TGCGCCAGCAGCGGCGGACAGTCAGGCATGAACACTGAAGCTTTCTTT | . | . | 16 | TRBJ1-1 | TRBV5-1
CASSQDPGQLNEKLFF | TGTGCCAGCAGCCAAGATCCGGGACAGCTAAATGAAAAACTGTTTTTT | TRBD1 | . | 16 | TRBJ1-4 | TRBV3-1/TRBV3-2
CASSEARDSTEAFF | TGTGCCAGCAGTGAAGCGCGGGACAGCACTGAAGCTTTCTTT | TRBD1 | . | 14 | TRBJ1-1 | TRBV6-1
CASSLRGALAKNIQYF | TGTGCCAGCAGCTTGCGAGGCGCCCTAGCCAAAAACATTCAGTACTTC | . | once | 16 | TRBJ2-4 | TRBV5-6
CASRSPAGELFF | TGTGCCAGCAGGTCTCCGGCCGGGGAGCTGTTTTTT | . | once | 12 | TRBJ2-2 | TRBV28
CASSIPYGQGTQPQHF | TGTGCCAGTAGTATCCCTTATGGACAGGGAACTCAGCCCCAGCATTTT | TRBD1 | . | 16 | TRBJ1-5 | TRBV19
CASSPEAGELFF | TGTGCCAGCAGTCCCGAGGCCGGGGAGCTGTTTTTT | . | . | 12 | TRBJ2-2 | TRBV12-3/TRBV12-4
CASSLGGAPNEQYF | TGTGCCAGCAGCTTAGGGGGAGCCCCGAACGAGCAGTACTTC | . | . | 14 | TRBJ2-7 | TRBV11-2
CASTRMGRDSGPEQFF | TGTGCCAGTACCCGGATGGGCCGGGACAGTGGACCTGAGCAGTTCTTC | TRBD1 | . | 16 | TRBJ2-1 | TRBV19
CASSPAQGLANEQFF | TGCGCCAGCAGCCCCGCACAGGGACTAGCAAATGAGCAGTTCTTC | TRBD2 | . | 15 | TRBJ2-1 | TRBV4-1
CASSLAGDQPQHF | TGTGCCAGCAGCTTAGCCGGGGATCAGCCCCAGCATTTT | . | many | 13 | TRBJ1-5 | TRBV7-9
CASSSTTGYPYGYTF | TGTGCCAGCAGCTCGACCACAGGGTACCCGTATGGCTACACCTTC | . | . | 15 | TRBJ1-2 | TRBV28
CASSLIGGGYTF | TGTGCCAGCAGCTTGATAGGGGGCGGCTACACCTTC | TRBD1 | . | 12 | TRBJ1-2 | TRBV5-4
CASSSREKLFF | TGTGCCAGCAGTTCCCGGGAAAAACTGTTTTTT | . | . | 11 | TRBJ1-4 | TRBV27
CASSQADRNTEAFF | TGTGCCAGCAGCCAAGCCGACAGGAACACTGAAGCTTTCTTT | . | few | 14 | TRBJ1-1 | TRBV4-2
CATTTGVRNQPQHF | TGTGCCACCACAACGGGGGTCAGAAATCAGCCCCAGCATTTT | . | many | 14 | TRBJ1-5 | TRBV10-3
CASSRAGTGGYNEQFF | TGTGCCAGCAGTCGAGCCGGGACAGGGGGCTACAATGAGCAGTTCTTC | TRBD1 | once | 16 | TRBJ2-1 | TRBV27
CAISESSATGDEQFF | TGTGCCATCAGTGAGTCTAGCGCCACTGGGGATGAGCAGTTCTTC | . | . | 15 | TRBJ2-1 | TRBV10-3
CASRSGPSGHTGELFF | TGTGCAAGTCGCTCCGGTCCTAGCGGCCACACCGGGGAGCTGTTTTTT | . | . | 16 | TRBJ2-2 | TRBV12-2
CATTGGAGNQPQHF | TGTGCCACCACAGGGGGCGCTGGCAATCAGCCCCAGCATTTT | TRBD1 | . | 14 | TRBJ1-5 | TRBV28
CASSLEEAGEVYEQYF | TGTGCCAGCAGCTTAGAAGAAGCGGGAGAGGTCTACGAGCAGTACTTC | TRBD2 | . | 16 | TRBJ2-7 | TRBV7-4
CASSSQLGQAREKLFF | TGTGCCAGCAGTTCCCAACTGGGACAGGCTAGAGAAAAACTGTTTTTT | TRBD1 | . | 16 | TRBJ1-4 | TRBV28